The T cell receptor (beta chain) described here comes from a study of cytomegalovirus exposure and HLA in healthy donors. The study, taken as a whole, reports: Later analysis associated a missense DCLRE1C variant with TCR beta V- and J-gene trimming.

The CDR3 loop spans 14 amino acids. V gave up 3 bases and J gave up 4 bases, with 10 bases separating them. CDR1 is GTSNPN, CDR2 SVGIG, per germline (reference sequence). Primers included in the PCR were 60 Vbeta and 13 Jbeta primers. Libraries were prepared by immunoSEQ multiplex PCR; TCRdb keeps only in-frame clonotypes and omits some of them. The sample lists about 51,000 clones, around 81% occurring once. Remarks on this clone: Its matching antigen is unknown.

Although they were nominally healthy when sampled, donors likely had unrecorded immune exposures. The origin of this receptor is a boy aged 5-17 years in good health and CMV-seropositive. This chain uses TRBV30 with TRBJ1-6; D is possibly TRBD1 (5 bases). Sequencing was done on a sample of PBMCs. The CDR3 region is CAWSGEGYNSPLHF. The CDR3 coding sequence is TGTGCCTGGAGCGGGGAGGGGTATAATTCACCCCTCCACTTT.